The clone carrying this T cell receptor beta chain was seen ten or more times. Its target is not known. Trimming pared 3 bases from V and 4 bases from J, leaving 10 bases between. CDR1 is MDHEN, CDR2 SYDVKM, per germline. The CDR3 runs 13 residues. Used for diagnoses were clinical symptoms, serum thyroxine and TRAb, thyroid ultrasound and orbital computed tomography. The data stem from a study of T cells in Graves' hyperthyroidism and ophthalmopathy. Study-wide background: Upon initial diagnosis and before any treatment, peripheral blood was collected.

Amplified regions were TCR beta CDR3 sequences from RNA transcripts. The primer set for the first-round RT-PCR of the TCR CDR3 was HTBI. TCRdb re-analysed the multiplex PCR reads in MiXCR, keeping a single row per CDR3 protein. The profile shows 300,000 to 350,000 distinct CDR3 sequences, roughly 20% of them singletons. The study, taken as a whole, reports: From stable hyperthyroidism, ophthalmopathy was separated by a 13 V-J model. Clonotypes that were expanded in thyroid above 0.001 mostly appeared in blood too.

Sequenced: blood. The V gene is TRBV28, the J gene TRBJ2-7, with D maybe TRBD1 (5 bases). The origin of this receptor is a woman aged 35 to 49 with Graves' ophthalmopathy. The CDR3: CASSFGALYEQYF. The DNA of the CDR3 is TGTGCCAGCAGTTTTGGGGCTCTTTACGAGCAGTACTTC.